Below are 26 T cell receptor beta chains sequenced from a single sample in a study of blood T cell repertoires in COVID-19. Measured with immunoSEQ multiplex PCR; TCRdb has only the in-frame clones, and not every one. The data contain 440,000 or so clones, about 91% of them seen just once; the ten biggest clones take up around 1.5%. The source material was peripheral blood. The receptors stem from a woman in her thirties or forties with COVID-19, enrolled during active disease.

The rearrangement uses TRBV28 and TRBJ1-5, with 8 bases matching TRBD1. In germline, CDR1 is MDHEN, CDR2 SYDVKM. J was trimmed by 6 bases and V by 5 bases; bases with no gene match: 6. The CDR3 sequence is 14 residues long. In DNA form, the CDR3 reads TGTGCCAGCAGTCCAAGGACAGGGAGTCAGCCCCAGCATTTT. Amino acid sequence: CASSPRTGSQPQHF.

The rearrangement links TRBV5-1 to TRBJ2-3, with unresolved D. Trimming removed 0 bases from V and 4 bases from J, with 9 bases in between. The CDR3 length is 14 residues. Germline V lookup: CDR1 SGHRS, CDR2 YFSETQ. The CDR3 nucleotides read TGCGCCAGCAGCTTGGGATCAGTGGCAGATACGCAGTATTTT. Its translation is CASSLGSVADTQYF.

This chain links TRBV28 with TRBJ2-3, with 7 bases aligning to TRBD2. CDR1 and CDR2 from the germline V gene are MDHEN and SYDVKM. The CDR3 has 15 amino acids. V trimming: 3 bases; J trimming: 7 bases; junction bases outside the gene matches: 10. The CDR3 nucleotides read TGTGCCAGCAGTTTGGGAGGGACCGTCGCCTATACGCAGTATTTT. Residues: CASSLGGTVAYTQYF.

The chain is built from TRBV7-6 and TRBJ1-2, with D possibly TRBD1 on 6 matching bases. The length of the CDR3 is 15 residues. Trimming shortened V by 4 bases and J by 8 bases, and 20 bases separated the two germline ends. Per germline, CDR1 SGHVS and CDR2 FNYEAQ. The CDR3 region is CASSSNPTGLQGYTF. The CDR3 DNA reads TGTGCCAGCAGCTCTAACCCTACAGGGCTCCAAGGCTACACCTTC.

V usage is TRBV20-1 and J usage is TRBJ2-1, with 7 bases lining up with TRBD1. Losses at the gene ends were 3 bases for V and 3 bases for J; bases not matched to a gene: 2. Germline V gives CDR1 DFQATT, CDR2 SNEGSKA (reference sequence). The CDR3 is made up of 13 amino acids. The CDR3 sequence is CSASQGDYNEQFF. In DNA, the CDR3 is TGCAGTGCTAGTCAGGGGGACTACAATGAGCAGTTCTTC.

The chain links TRBV7-6 to TRBJ1-2; possible D gene TRBD1, 6 bases. The CDR3 spans 17 residues. V gave up 0 bases and J gave up 2 bases, with 16 bases separating them. Germline V lookup: CDR1 SGHVS, CDR2 FNYEAQ. Here the CDR3 reads CASSLAAGGLGNYGYTF. CDR3 nucleotides: TGTGCCAGCAGCTTAGCTGCGGGGGGCCTCGGGAACTATGGCTACACCTTC.

The chain is built from TRBV14 and TRBJ2-7; 7 nucleotides align to TRBD2. Trimming took 0 bases from V and 5 from J; bases not matched to a gene: 7. The CDR3 contains 15 residues. CDR1 and CDR2 (germline): SGHDN, FVKESK. The CDR3 sequence is CASSQEWLADHEQYF. CDR3 DNA: TGTGCCAGCAGCCAAGAGTGGCTAGCGGATCACGAGCAGTACTTC.

The rearrangement links TRBV27 to TRBJ2-3, with 11 bases fitting TRBD2. Germline V lookup: CDR1 MNHEY, CDR2 SMNVEV (reference sequence). V was pared by 6 bases and J by 4 bases, with 9 bases of the junction left unmatched. CDR3 length equals 16 residues. CDR3 in amino acids: CASSDSGGAGADTQYF. The CDR3, as DNA: TGTGCCAGCAGCGATAGCGGGGGGGCCGGGGCAGATACGCAGTATTTT.

The chain has TRBV28 and TRBJ2-7; TRBD2 might be the D (6 bases). CDR3 length: 14 residues. The V gene lost 8 bases and the J gene lost 0 bases, with 14 bases spanning the gap. The germline V gene has CDR1 MDHEN and CDR2 SYDVKM. The CDR3 region is CASAGTTSSYEQYF. DNA for the CDR3: TGTGCCAGCGCGGGGACGACTAGCTCCTACGAGCAGTACTTC.

The chain carries TRBV2 and TRBJ2-1; 11 bases match TRBD2. Germline CDR1 SNHLY, CDR2 FYNNEI. The CDR3 totals 20 residues. V lost 2 bases and J lost 4; bases outside the gene matches: 16. The CDR3 bases are TGTGCCAGCAGTGAACTAGCGGGGGGCGGTTTGTCGGGCCGGTACAATGAGCAGTTCTTC. Translated: CASSELAGGGLSGRYNEQFF.

About this clone: Sequence at one end of the junction differs from germline and may be a read error. The gene calls are TRBV24-1 and TRBJ2-1, with 8 bases identical to TRBD2. In germline, CDR1 is KGHDR, CDR2 SFDVKD. The length of the CDR3 is 13 residues. The chain's CDR3 is CATSAAGGSEEFF. CDR3 bases: TGTGCCACCAGTGCGGCGGGGGGAAGTGAGGAGTTCTTC.

CDR3 nucleotides: TGTGCCAGCACCCGCGGATCCCGAAACACCATATATTTT. Encoded protein: CASTRGSRNTIYF. This rearrangement joins TRBV28 to TRBJ1-3, with no clear D. V was pared by 7 bases and J by 5 bases, with 12 bases between. This CDR3 contains 13 residues. Germline CDR1 and CDR2: MDHEN and SYDVKM.

The chain has TRBV7-2 and TRBJ1-1, with D unresolved. The ends were cut back, 2 bases at V and 1 base at J, with 11 bases in the middle. This CDR3 comprises 15 residues. Germline assignment: CDR1 SGHTA and CDR2 FQGNSA. The CDR3 region has the DNA TGTGCCAGCAGCTTACTTCAGGCGACGAACACTGAAGCTTTCTTT. Its translation is CASSLLQATNTEAFF.

This rearrangement joins TRBV28 to TRBJ2-1; possibly TRBD1 for D (6 bases). Trimming left V 3 bases short and J 7 bases short, with 16 bases between. The CDR3 spans 15 residues. Germline V gene lookup returns CDR1 MDHEN and CDR2 SYDVKM. In nucleotides, the CDR3 is TGTGCCAGCAGTTTGGAGGACAGTTCCAAAAATGAGCAGTTCTTC. Encoded protein: CASSLEDSSKNEQFF.

CDR3 bases: TGTGCCAGCTCACCATGGAAGGCGGACTTAAACATTCAGTACTTC. This codes for CASSPWKADLNIQYF. The genes are TRBV18 and TRBJ2-4; D might be TRBD2 (5 bases). CDR1 is KGHSH and CDR2 is LQKENI in the germline V gene. This CDR3 is 15 amino acids long. V lost 2 bases, J lost 6 bases, and 14 bases lay in between.

This clone was detected once. This chain links TRBV7-2 with TRBJ1-2; 7 bases line up with TRBD1. This CDR3 comprises 16 residues. The V segment lost 5 bases and the J segment 5 bases; nucleotides outside the gene matches: 14. Germline values: CDR1 SGHTA, CDR2 FQGNSA. The CDR3 sequence is CASSLRIDRENYGYTF. The CDR3 coding sequence is TGTGCCAGCAGCCTCAGGATAGACAGGGAGAATTATGGCTACACCTTC.

The chain links TRBV18 to TRBJ2-6, with 7 bases matching TRBD2. The CDR3 loop spans 17 amino acids. The J segment lost 2 bases and the V segment lost 2 bases, leaving 6 bases of the junction unmatched. Germline CDR1 KGHSH, CDR2 LQKENI. CDR3 in DNA: TGTGCCAGCTCACCATGGGGGGGTAATCCTGGGGCCAACGTCCTGACTTTC. Protein: CASSPWGGNPGANVLTF.

The CDR3, as DNA: TGCGCCAGCCGAACGCAGACAGGGGGGTTCTACGAGCAGTACTTC. It codes for CASRTQTGGFYEQYF. The V gene is TRBV5-1, the J gene TRBJ2-7, with 9 nucleotides matching TRBD1. Losses at the gene ends were 7 bases for V and 3 bases for J; bases not matched to a gene: 11. The CDR3 is 15 amino acids. The V gene's germline CDR1 is SGHRS and CDR2 YFSETQ.

The rearrangement uses TRBV9 and TRBJ1-2, with D tentatively TRBD1 (5 bases). CDR1 SGDLS and CDR2 YYNGEE come from the germline V gene. This CDR3 is built from 15 residues. V lost 0 bases to trimming and J lost 4 bases, with 13 bases between them. This chain's CDR3 is CASSVGGGVSYGYTF. In nucleotides, the CDR3 is TGTGCCAGCAGCGTAGGGGGGGGAGTATCCTATGGCTACACCTTC.

The chain combines TRBV5-1 with TRBJ1-3; TRBD1 matches 7 bases. Germline CDR1 SGHRS, CDR2 YFSETQ. The CDR3 has 15 residues. V trimming: 0 bases; J trimming: 2 bases; junction bases outside the gene matches: 2. The CDR3 protein is CASSLEGATGNTIYF. CDR3 sequence (DNA): TGCGCCAGCAGCTTGGAGGGGGCGACTGGAAACACCATATATTTT.

The chain uses TRBV9 and TRBJ1-1; the D gene is possibly TRBD1 (5 bases). V was pared by 4 bases and J by 3 bases, with 10 bases between. CDR1 and CDR2 from the germline V gene are SGDLS and YYNGEE. The CDR3 has 13 residues. CDR3 bases: TGTGCCAGCAGCCTAATGACAGACACTGAAGCTTTCTTT. As protein: CASSLMTDTEAFF.

V is TRBV7-2 and J is TRBJ2-7, with 9 bases matching TRBD2. Per the germline V gene, CDR1 is SGHTA and CDR2 is FQGNSA. V lost 4 bases to trimming and J lost 3 bases; unmatched junction nucleotides: 13. CDR3 length equals 17 residues. CDR3 DNA sequence: TGTGCCAGCAGCTCATTTAGCGGGAGCCCCAAGCTCTACGAGCAGTACTTC. Its protein product is CASSSFSGSPKLYEQYF.

The chain is built from TRBV7-3 and TRBJ2-1, with 8 bases aligning to TRBD2. The V segment lost 3 bases and the J segment 2 bases; nucleotides outside the gene matches: 6. Germline CDR1 SGHTA, CDR2 FQGTGA. The CDR3 has 16 amino acids. CDR3 residues: CASSLGFSGTYNEQFF. CDR3 bases: TGTGCCAGCAGCTTGGGGTTTAGCGGGACCTACAATGAGCAGTTCTTC.

The chain employs TRBV5-1 and TRBJ1-6; D is unresolved. Trimming took 5 bases from V and 10 from J, leaving 13 bases between them. CDR1 and CDR2 (germline): SGHRS, YFSETQ. The CDR3 is 13 amino acids. The DNA for the CDR3 is TGCGCCAGCAGTTCCCTGCTCGGGTCACCCCTCCACTTT. Translating it yields CASSSLLGSPLHF. The full variable domain, rest sourced from reference TRBV5-1 and TRBJ1-6, is KAGVTQTPRYLIKTRGQQVTLSCSPISGHRSVSWYQQTPGQGLQFLFEYFSETQRNKGNFPGRFSGRQFSNSRSEMNVSTLELGDSALYLCASSSLLGSPLHFGNGTRLTVT.

This chain uses TRBV6-2 or TRBV6-3 with TRBJ2-1, with TRBD1 identical over 11 bases. The trim removed 4 bases at V and 7 bases at J, leaving 12 bases unmatched. Per the germline V gene, CDR1 is MNHEY and CDR2 is SVGEGT. The CDR3 has 17 amino acids. The CDR3 region has the DNA TGTGCCAGCAGTTCACACGTGGGACAGGGGGGAAGAAATGAGCAGTTCTTC. Amino acid sequence: CASSSHVGQGGRNEQFF.

The chain uses TRBV5-6 and TRBJ2-3; 10 positions agree with TRBD2. The germline V gene encodes CDR1 SGHDT and CDR2 YYEEEE. After removal of 2 bases from V and 2 bases from J, the junction contained 14 bases not matched to a gene. This CDR3 contains 19 residues. CDR3 region: CASSFRVGRSGRATDTQYF. The CDR3, as DNA: TGTGCCAGCAGCTTTCGCGTTGGACGGAGCGGGAGGGCCACAGATACGCAGTATTTT.